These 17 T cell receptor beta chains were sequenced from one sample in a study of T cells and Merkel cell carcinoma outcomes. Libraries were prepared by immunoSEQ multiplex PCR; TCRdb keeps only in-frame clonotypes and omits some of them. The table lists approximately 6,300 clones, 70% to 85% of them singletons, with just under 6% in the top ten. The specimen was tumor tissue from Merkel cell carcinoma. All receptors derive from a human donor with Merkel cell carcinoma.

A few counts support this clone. The CDR3 reads CASSIQGMTTGNTIYF. In nucleotides, the CDR3 is TGTGCCAGCAGCATTCAGGGGATGACGACTGGAAACACCATATATTTT. The chain recombines TRBV5-4 with TRBJ1-3; TRBD1 is a possible D gene (6 bases). The CDR3 totals 16 residues. CDR1 SGHNT and CDR2 YYREEE come from the germline V gene (reference sequence). Trimming removed 4 bases at V and 2 bases at J, with 16 bases between.

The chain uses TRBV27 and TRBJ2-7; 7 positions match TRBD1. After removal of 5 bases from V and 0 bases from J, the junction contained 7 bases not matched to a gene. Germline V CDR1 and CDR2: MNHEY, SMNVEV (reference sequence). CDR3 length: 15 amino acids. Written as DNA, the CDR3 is TGTGCCAGCAGTGCCACCACAGGGGCCTCCTACGAGCAGTACTTC. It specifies CASSATTGASYEQYF.

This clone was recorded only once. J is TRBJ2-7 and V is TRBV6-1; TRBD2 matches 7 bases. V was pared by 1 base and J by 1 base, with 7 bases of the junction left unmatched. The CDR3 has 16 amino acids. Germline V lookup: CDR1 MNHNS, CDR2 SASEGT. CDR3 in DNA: TGTGCCAGCAGTGAAGGTCTGGCGGGAGCATCCTACGAGCAGTACTTC. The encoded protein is CASSEGLAGASYEQYF.

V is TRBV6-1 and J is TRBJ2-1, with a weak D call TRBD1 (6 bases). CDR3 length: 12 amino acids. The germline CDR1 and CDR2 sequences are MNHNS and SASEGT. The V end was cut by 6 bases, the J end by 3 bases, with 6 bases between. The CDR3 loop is CASRDSYNEQFF. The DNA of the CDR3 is TGTGCCAGCAGGGACAGCTACAATGAGCAGTTCTTC.

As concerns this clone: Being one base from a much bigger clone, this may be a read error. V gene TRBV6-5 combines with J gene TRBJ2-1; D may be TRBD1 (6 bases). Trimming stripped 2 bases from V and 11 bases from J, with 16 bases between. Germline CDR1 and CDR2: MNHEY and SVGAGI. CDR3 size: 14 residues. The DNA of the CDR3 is TGTGCCAGCAGTTACAATTTTCAGGGGAGTAAGCAGTTCTTC. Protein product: CASSYNFQGSKQFF.

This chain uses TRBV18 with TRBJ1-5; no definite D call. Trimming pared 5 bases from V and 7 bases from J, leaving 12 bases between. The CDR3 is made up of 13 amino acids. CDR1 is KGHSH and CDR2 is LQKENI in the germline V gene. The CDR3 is CASSEGGQQPQHF. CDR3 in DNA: TGTGCCAGCTCAGAAGGCGGCCAGCAGCCCCAGCATTTT. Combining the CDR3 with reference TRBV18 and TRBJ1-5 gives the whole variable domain NAGVMQNPRHLVRRRGQEARLRCSPMKGHSHVYWYRQLPEEGLKFMVYLQKENIIDESGMPKERFSAEFPKEGPSILRIQQVVRGDSAAYFCASSEGGQQPQHFGDGTRLSIL.

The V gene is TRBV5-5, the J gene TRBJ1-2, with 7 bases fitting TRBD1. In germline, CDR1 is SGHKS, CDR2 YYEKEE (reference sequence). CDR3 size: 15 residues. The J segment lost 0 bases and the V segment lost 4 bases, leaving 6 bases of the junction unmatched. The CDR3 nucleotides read TGTGCCAGCAGCCAGGCCGGGACAGCTAACTATGGCTACACCTTC. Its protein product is CASSQAGTANYGYTF.

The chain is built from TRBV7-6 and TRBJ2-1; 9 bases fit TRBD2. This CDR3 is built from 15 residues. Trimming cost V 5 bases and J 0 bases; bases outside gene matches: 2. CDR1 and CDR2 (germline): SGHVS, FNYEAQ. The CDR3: CASSLSGSSYNEQFF. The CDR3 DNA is TGTGCCAGCAGCCTTAGCGGGAGCTCCTACAATGAGCAGTTCTTC.

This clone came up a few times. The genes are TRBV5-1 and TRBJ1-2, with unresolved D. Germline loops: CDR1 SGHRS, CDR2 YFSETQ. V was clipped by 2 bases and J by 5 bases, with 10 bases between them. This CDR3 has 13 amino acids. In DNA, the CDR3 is TGCGCCAGCAGCTTACCCAGTCCTTATGGCTACACCTTC. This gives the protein CASSLPSPYGYTF. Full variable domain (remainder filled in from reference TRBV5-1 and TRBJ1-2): KAGVTQTPRYLIKTRGQQVTLSCSPISGHRSVSWYQQTPGQGLQFLFEYFSETQRNKGNFPGRFSGRQFSNSRSEMNVSTLELGDSALYLCASSLPSPYGYTFGSGTRLTVV.

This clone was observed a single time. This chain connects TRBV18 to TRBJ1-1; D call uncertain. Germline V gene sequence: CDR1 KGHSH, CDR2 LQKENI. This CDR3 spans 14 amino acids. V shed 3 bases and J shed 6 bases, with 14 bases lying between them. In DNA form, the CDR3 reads TGTGCCAGCTCACCTAGTAAACAGCGCGCTGAAGCTTTCTTT. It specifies CASSPSKQRAEAFF.

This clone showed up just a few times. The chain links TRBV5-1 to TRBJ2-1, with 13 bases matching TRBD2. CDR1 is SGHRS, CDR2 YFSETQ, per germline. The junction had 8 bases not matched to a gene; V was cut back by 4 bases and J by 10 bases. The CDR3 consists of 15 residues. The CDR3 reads CASSPGLAGEGEQFF. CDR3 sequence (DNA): TGCGCCAGCAGCCCCGGACTAGCGGGAGAAGGAGAGCAGTTCTTC.

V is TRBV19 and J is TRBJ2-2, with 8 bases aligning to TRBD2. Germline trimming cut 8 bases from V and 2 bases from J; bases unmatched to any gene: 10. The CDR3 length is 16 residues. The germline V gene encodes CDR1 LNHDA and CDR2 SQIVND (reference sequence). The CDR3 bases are TGTGCCAGTCGAGACCTTAGCGGGATTAACACCGGGGAGCTGTTTTTT. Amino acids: CASRDLSGINTGELFF.

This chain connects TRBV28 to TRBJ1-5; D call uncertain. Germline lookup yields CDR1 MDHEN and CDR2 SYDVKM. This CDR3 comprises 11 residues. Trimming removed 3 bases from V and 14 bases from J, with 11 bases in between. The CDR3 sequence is CASSFYSEKHF. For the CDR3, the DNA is TGTGCCAGCAGTTTTTACTCGGAAAAGCATTTT.

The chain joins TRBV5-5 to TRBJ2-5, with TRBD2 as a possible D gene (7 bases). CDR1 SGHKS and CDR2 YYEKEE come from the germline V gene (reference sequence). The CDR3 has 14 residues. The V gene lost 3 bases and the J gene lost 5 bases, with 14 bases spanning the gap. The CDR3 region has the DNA TGTGCCAGCAGCTACGGGGGGCTGAGGGAGACCCAGTACTTC. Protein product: CASSYGGLRETQYF.

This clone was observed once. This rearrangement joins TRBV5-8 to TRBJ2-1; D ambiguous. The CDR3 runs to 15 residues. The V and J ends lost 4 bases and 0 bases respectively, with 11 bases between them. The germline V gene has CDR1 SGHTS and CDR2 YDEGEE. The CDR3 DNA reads TGTGCCAGCAGCCTGGTGGTAAGCTCCTACAATGAGCAGTTCTTC. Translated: CASSLVVSSYNEQFF.

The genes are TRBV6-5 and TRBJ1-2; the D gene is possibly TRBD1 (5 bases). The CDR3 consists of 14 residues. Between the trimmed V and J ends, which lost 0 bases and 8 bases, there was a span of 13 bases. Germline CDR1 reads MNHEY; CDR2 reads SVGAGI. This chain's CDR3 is CASSYSLGVSGYTF. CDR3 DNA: TGTGCCAGCAGTTACTCGCTGGGGGTGAGCGGCTACACCTTC.

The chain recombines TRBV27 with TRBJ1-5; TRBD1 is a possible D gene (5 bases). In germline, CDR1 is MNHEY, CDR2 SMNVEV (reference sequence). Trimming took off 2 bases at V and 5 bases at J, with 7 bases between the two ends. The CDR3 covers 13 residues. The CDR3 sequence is CASSLTRDQPQHF. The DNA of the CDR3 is TGTGCCAGCAGTTTAACCAGGGATCAGCCCCAGCATTTT.